This entry concerns a single T cell receptor (beta chain). As yet, its antigen is unknown. Germline is not matched at one junction end, which may reflect a read error. Germline values: CDR1 SQVTM, CDR2 ANQGSEA. This CDR3 region has 11 residues. The data are from a study of T cell repertoires in aging, cancer and after chemotherapy. Study-level background: Over several months to years, re-sampled healthy donor repertoires clearly shared clones. The whole study produced a dataset of about 8.8 million TCR reads. Study-wide results and caveats: In cancer patients, declining TCR diversity with age involved lost richness and lost evenness. Median generation probability rose over the chemotherapy interval in each cancer cohort, suggesting rebound thymic output.

Peripheral blood genomic DNA, not sorted cells or RNA, was the template. Multiplex touch-down PCR with TRB-A/B primers amplified rearranged V-D-J TRB sequences. TCRdb independently ran MiXCR on the multiplex PCR reads; one entry per CDR3 protein. The sample holds some 9,300 distinct CDR3 sequences; 40% are singletons and the top ten take roughly 1.5%. The TCR was taken from a human donor in good health. This chain connects TRBV29-1 to TRBJ2-3; D is ambiguous. Sequencing was carried out using blood. The CDR3 sequence is CSVGGTDTKYF. In nucleotides, the CDR3 is TGCAGCGTTGGAGGCACAGATACGAAGTATTTT.